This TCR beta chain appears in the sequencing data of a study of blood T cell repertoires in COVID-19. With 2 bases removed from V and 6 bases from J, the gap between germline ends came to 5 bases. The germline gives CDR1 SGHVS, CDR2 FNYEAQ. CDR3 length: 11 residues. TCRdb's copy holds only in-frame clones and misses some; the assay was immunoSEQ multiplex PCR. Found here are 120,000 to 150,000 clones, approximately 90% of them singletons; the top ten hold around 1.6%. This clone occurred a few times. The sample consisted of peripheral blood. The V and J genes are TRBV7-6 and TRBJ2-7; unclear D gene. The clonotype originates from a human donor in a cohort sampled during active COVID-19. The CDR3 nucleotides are TGTGCCAGCAGCTTATACGGCGAGCAGTACTTC. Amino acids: CASSLYGEQYF. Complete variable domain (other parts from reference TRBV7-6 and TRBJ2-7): GAGVSQSPRYKVTKRGQDVALRCDPISGHVSLYWYRQALGQGPEFLTYFNYEAQQDKSGLPNDRFSAERPEGSISTLTIQRTEQRDSAMYRCASSLYGEQYFGPGTRLTVT.